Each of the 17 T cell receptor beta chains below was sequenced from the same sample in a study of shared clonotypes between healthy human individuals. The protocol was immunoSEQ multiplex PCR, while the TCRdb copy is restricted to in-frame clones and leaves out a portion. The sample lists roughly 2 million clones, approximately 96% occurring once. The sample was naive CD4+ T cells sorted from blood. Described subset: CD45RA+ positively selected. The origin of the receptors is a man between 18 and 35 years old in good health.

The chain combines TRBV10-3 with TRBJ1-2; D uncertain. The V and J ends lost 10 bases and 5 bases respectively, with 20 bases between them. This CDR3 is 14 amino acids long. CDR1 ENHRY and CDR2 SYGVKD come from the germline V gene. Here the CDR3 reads CATEATKGTYGYTF. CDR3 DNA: TGTGCCACCGAGGCCACAAAGGGAACTTATGGCTACACCTTC.

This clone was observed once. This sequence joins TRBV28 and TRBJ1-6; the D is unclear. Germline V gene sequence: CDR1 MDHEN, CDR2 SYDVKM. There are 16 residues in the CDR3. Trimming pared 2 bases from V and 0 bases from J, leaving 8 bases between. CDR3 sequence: CASSLVGSSYNSPLHF. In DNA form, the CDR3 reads TGTGCCAGCAGTTTAGTGGGGAGCTCCTATAATTCACCCCTCCACTTT.

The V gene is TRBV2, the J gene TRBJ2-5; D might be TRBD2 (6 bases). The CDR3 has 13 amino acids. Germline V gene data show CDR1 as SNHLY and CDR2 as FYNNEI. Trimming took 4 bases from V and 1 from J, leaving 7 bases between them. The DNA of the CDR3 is TGTGCCAGCAGTGGGGAGGCCCAAGAGACCCAGTACTTC. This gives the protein CASSGEAQETQYF.

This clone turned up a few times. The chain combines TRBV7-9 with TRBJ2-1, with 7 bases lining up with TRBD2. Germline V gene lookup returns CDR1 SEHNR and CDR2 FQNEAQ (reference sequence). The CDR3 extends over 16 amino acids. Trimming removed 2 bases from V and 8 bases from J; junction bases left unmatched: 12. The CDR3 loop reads CASSLRFGLESHEQFF. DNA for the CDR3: TGTGCCAGCAGCTTAAGGTTTGGACTAGAAAGTCATGAGCAGTTCTTC.

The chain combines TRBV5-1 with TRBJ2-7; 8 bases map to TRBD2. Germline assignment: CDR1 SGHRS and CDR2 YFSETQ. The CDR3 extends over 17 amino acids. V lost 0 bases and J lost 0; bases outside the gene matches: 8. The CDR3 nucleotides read TGCGCCAGCAGCTTGGCCGGTAGCGGGACTCTCTCCTACGAGCAGTACTTC. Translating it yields CASSLAGSGTLSYEQYF. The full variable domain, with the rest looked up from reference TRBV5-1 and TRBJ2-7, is KAGVTQTPRYLIKTRGQQVTLSCSPISGHRSVSWYQQTPGQGLQFLFEYFSETQRNKGNFPGRFSGRQFSNSRSEMNVSTLELGDSALYLCASSLAGSGTLSYEQYFGPGTRLTVT.

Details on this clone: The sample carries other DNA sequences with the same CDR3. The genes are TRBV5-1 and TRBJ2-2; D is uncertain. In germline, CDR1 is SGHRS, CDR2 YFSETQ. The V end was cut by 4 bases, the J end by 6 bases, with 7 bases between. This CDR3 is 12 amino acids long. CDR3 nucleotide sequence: TGCGCCAGCAGCCTGGTGGCCGGGGAGCTGTTTTTT. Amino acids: CASSLVAGELFF. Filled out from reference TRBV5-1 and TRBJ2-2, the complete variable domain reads KAGVTQTPRYLIKTRGQQVTLSCSPISGHRSVSWYQQTPGQGLQFLFEYFSETQRNKGNFPGRFSGRQFSNSRSEMNVSTLELGDSALYLCASSLVAGELFFGEGSRLTVL.

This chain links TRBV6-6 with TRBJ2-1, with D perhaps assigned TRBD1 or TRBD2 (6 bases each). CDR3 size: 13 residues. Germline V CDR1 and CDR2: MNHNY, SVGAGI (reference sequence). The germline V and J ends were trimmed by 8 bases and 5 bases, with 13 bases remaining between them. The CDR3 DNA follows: TGTGCCAGCCAGGGGACTTCAAACAATGAGCAGTTCTTC. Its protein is CASQGTSNNEQFF.

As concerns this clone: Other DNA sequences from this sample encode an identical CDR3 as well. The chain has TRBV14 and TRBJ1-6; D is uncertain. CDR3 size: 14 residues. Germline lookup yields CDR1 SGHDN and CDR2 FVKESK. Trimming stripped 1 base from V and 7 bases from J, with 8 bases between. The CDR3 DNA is TGTGCCAGCAGCCAAGTCGGAGCAAATTCACCCCTCCACTTT. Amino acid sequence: CASSQVGANSPLHF. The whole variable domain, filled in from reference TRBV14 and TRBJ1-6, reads EAGVTQFPSHSVIEKGQTVTLRCDPISGHDNLYWYRRVMGKEIKFLLHFVKESKQDESGMPNNRFLAERTGGTYSTLKVQPAELEDSGVYFCASSQVGANSPLHFGNGTRLTVT.

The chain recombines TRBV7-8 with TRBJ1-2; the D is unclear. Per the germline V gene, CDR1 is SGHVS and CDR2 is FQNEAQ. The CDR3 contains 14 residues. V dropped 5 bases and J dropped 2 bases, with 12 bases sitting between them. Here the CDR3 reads CASSVAGPNYGYTF. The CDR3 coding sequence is TGTGCCAGCAGCGTCGCCGGGCCCAACTATGGCTACACCTTC.

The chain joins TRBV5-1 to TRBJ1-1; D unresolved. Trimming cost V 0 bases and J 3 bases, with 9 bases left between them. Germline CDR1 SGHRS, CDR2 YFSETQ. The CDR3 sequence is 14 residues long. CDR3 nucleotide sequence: TGCGCCAGCAGCTTGGGGACGGTGGACACTGAAGCTTTCTTT. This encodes CASSLGTVDTEAFF. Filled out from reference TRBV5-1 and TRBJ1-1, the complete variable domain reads KAGVTQTPRYLIKTRGQQVTLSCSPISGHRSVSWYQQTPGQGLQFLFEYFSETQRNKGNFPGRFSGRQFSNSRSEMNVSTLELGDSALYLCASSLGTVDTEAFFGQGTRLTVV.

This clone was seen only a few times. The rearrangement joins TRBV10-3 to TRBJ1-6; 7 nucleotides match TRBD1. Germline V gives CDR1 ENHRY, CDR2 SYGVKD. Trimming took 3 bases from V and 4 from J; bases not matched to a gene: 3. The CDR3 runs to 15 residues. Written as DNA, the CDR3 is TGTGCCATCAGTGACTCGGGACAGTATAATTCACCCCTCCACTTT. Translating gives CAISDSGQYNSPLHF.

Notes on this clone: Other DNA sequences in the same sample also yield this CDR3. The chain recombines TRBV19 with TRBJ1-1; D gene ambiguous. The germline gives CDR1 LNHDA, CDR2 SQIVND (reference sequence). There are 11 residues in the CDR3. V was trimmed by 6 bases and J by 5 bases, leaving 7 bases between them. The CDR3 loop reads CASRRGTEAFF. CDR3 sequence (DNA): TGTGCCAGTAGGCGTGGGACTGAAGCTTTCTTT.

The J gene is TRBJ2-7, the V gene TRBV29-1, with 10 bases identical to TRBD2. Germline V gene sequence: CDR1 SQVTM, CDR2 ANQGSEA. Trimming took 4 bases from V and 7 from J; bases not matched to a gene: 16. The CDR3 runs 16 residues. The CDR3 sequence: CSVVIVSSGSSGEQYF. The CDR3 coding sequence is TGCAGCGTTGTTATCGTGTCTAGCGGGAGCTCGGGAGAGCAGTACTTC.

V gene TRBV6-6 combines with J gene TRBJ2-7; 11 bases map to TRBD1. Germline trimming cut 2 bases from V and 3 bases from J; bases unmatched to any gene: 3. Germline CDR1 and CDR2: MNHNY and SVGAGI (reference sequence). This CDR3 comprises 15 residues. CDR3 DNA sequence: TGTGCCAGCAGTTACGGGGGACAGGGGGACTACGAGCAGTACTTC. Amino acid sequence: CASSYGGQGDYEQYF.

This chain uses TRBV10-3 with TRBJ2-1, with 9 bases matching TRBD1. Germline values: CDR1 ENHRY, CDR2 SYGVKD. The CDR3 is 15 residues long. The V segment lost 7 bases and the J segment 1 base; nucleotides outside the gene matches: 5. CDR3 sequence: CAITPGTGSYNEQFF. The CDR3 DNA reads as TGTGCCATCACCCCCGGGACAGGGTCCTACAATGAGCAGTTCTTC.

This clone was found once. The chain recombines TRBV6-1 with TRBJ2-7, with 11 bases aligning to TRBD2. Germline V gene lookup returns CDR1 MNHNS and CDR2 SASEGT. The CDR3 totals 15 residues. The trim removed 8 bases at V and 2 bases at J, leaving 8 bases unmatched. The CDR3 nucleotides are TGTGCCAGCGCCGGAGGGACTAGCGGTACCTACGAGCAGTACTTC. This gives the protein CASAGGTSGTYEQYF.

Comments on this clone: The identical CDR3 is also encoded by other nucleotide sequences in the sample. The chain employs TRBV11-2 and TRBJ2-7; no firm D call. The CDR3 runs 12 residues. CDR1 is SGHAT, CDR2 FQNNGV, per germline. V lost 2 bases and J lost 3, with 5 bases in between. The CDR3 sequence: CASSLKGYEQYF. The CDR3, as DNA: TGTGCCAGCAGCTTAAAGGGCTACGAGCAGTACTTC.